This TCR beta chain was recovered during a study of identifying expanded T cells in peripheral blood. Study conclusions and caveats: Differentially abundant clones: about 1.3 between replicates, just under 17 at around 14 days, 19 to 20 at four. Roughly two-week clone count variance significantly increased as total template count grew.

Points on this clone: Its antigen is currently unknown.

The CDR3 is 14 residues long. Germline CDR1 and CDR2: SNHLY and FYNNEI. The V end was cut by 0 bases, the J end by 8 bases, with 11 bases between. Healthy donors had no documented immune events, such as infections, while sampled. The protocol was immunoSEQ multiplex PCR, while the TCRdb copy is restricted to in-frame clones and leaves out a portion. In the table there are about 91,000 clones, approximately 91% of which are singletons. The chain joins TRBV2 to TRBJ2-1; D is uncertain. The specimen was blood. The sequence derives from a person aged 18-70 years in good health. The chain's CDR3 is CASSEAAAVDEQFF. CDR3 bases: TGTGCCAGCAGTGAAGCGGCCGCTGTGGATGAGCAGTTCTTC.